The 18 T cell receptor beta chains presented below share a single source sample, sequenced in a study of cytomegalovirus exposure and HLA in healthy donors. PCR employed 60 Vbeta and 13 Jbeta primers. Generated by immunoSEQ multiplex PCR, the TCRdb table keeps only in-frame clones and is missing some. Its table records about 72,000 clones. Sequencing was performed on PBMCs. Receptors originate from a man aged 35-49 years in good health and CMV-seronegative.

This chain joins TRBV2 and TRBJ2-2; 8 bases line up with TRBD1. J gave up 0 bases and V 8 bases, and 5 bases lay outside the gene matches. Germline lookup yields CDR1 SNHLY and CDR2 FYNNEI. The CDR3 has 15 amino acids. As DNA, the CDR3 is TGTGCCAGCCGAGCAGGGGGCGCGAACACCGGGGAGCTGTTTTTT. This translates into CASRAGGANTGELFF.

This chain links TRBV4-2 with TRBJ1-4; D gene uncertain. The CDR3 spans 17 residues. Germline loops: CDR1 LGHNA, CDR2 YNFKEQ. The V end was cut by 0 bases, the J end by 2 bases, with 13 bases between. The CDR3 region has the DNA TGTGCCAGCAGCCAAGAAACAAGCGGGAATACTAATGAAAAACTGTTTTTT. Protein: CASSQETSGNTNEKLFF.

The V and J genes are TRBV5-6 and TRBJ1-5; D not resolved. V was clipped by 2 bases and J by 6 bases, with 12 bases between them. The germline gives CDR1 SGHDT, CDR2 YYEEEE. CDR3 length: 14 amino acids. CDR3 DNA sequence: TGTGCCAGCAGCTTAGGCGGGCGGGCTCAGCCCCAGCATTTT. This encodes CASSLGGRAQPQHF.

The V gene is TRBV6-1, the J gene TRBJ1-2; D ambiguous. The length of the CDR3 is 13 residues. V lost 5 bases and J lost 4, with 11 bases in between. The V gene's germline CDR1 is MNHNS and CDR2 SASEGT. The CDR3 sequence is CASSPGVAYGYTF. The DNA of the CDR3 is TGTGCCAGCAGTCCCGGAGTAGCCTATGGCTACACCTTC.

The DNA of the CDR3 is TGTGCCAGCTCACCAGTTAGTCTAGCGGGGACCACCACCGGGGAGCTGTTTTTT. Encoded protein: CASSPVSLAGTTTGELFF. This chain uses TRBV18 with TRBJ2-2; TRBD2 matches 9 bases. CDR3 size: 18 residues. Germline-derived CDR1 and CDR2 are KGHSH and LQKENI. V lost 2 bases, J lost 4 bases, and 11 bases stayed unmatched.

The rearrangement joins TRBV5-4 to TRBJ2-7; maybe TRBD1 (6 bases). Trimming took 0 bases from V and 6 from J, leaving 13 bases between them. This CDR3 spans 14 amino acids. Per germline, CDR1 SGHNT and CDR2 YYREEE (reference sequence). CDR3 sequence: CASSLVARGSEQYF. The CDR3 DNA reads as TGTGCCAGCAGCTTGGTCGCCAGGGGTAGCGAGCAGTACTTC.

The chain recombines TRBV29-1 with TRBJ2-3; D gene ambiguous. V dropped 1 base and J dropped 5 bases, with 10 bases sitting between them. The germline V gene has CDR1 SQVTM and CDR2 ANQGSEA. The CDR3 spans 13 residues. CDR3 loop: CSVEGQFGDTQYF. The CDR3 DNA sequence: TGCAGCGTTGAAGGGCAATTTGGAGATACGCAGTATTTT.

The chain uses TRBV4-2 and TRBJ2-7; no definite D call. The germline V gene encodes CDR1 LGHNA and CDR2 YNFKEQ. Trimming shortened V by 1 base and J by 0 bases, and 4 bases separated the two germline ends. This CDR3 has 13 amino acids. The CDR3 nucleotides read TGTGCCAGCAGCCAAGGCAGCTCCTACGAGCAGTACTTC. Its translation: CASSQGSSYEQYF.

The chain links TRBV29-1 to TRBJ2-7, with D possibly matching TRBD1 (6 bases). CDR1 and CDR2 (germline): SQVTM, ANQGSEA. Trimming left V 4 bases short and J 5 bases short, with 12 bases between. There are 12 residues in the CDR3. CDR3 protein: CSVGGQRHEQYF. The CDR3 nucleotides are TGCAGCGTTGGGGGGCAGAGGCACGAGCAGTACTTC.

The CDR3 here is CASSLGGGAVYNEQFF. CDR3 sequence (DNA): TGCGCCAGCAGCTTGGGAGGGGGCGCAGTCTACAATGAGCAGTTCTTC. The rearrangement joins TRBV5-1 to TRBJ2-1; 7 nucleotides line up with TRBD1. The length of the CDR3 is 16 residues. Per germline, CDR1 SGHRS and CDR2 YFSETQ. V lost 0 bases to trimming and J lost 3 bases; unmatched junction nucleotides: 6.

V and J are TRBV2 and TRBJ1-5; 8 bases map to TRBD1. CDR1 SNHLY and CDR2 FYNNEI come from the germline V gene. Unmatched junction bases numbered 5, after V lost 2 bases and J lost 2 bases. This CDR3 contains 16 residues. The DNA for the CDR3 is TGTGCCAGCAGTGAAAAACAGGGGGGGGGCAATCAGCCCCAGCATTTT. It translates to CASSEKQGGGNQPQHF. Full variable domain (outside the CDR3, taken from reference TRBV2 and TRBJ1-5): EPEVTQTPSHQVTQMGQEVILRCVPISNHLYFYWYRQILGQKVEFLVSFYNNEISEKSEIFDDQFSVERPDGSNFTLKIRSTKLEDSAMYFCASSEKQGGGNQPQHFGDGTRLSIL.

This chain links TRBV10-3 with TRBJ2-7, with 12 bases that match TRBD2. The CDR3 is 15 amino acids. Germline assignment: CDR1 ENHRY and CDR2 SYGVKD. The ends lost 8 bases at V and 3 bases at J; junction bases unmatched: 8. The CDR3 region is CAIRASGGDVYEQYF. For the CDR3, the DNA is TGTGCCATCCGGGCTAGCGGGGGGGACGTCTACGAGCAGTACTTC.

This chain joins TRBV9 and TRBJ1-4, with TRBD1 identical over 8 bases. CDR3 length: 15 residues. Germline CDR1 reads SGDLS; CDR2 reads YYNGEE. V lost 4 bases to trimming and J lost 5 bases; unmatched junction nucleotides: 7. The chain's CDR3 is CASSFGQGPNEKLFF. Written as DNA, the CDR3 is TGTGCCAGCAGCTTTGGACAGGGTCCGAATGAAAAACTGTTTTTT.

The rearrangement joins TRBV5-8 to TRBJ2-1; unclear D gene. V lost 0 bases and J lost 1, with 8 bases in between. Germline CDR1 is SGHTS and CDR2 is YDEGEE. The CDR3 is 15 residues long. The CDR3: CASSLGAVSYNEQFF. The CDR3 DNA follows: TGTGCCAGCAGCTTGGGGGCAGTTTCCTACAATGAGCAGTTCTTC. Full variable domain (missing parts from reference TRBV5-8 and TRBJ2-1): EAGVTQSPTHLIKTRGQQATLRCSPISGHTSVYWYQQALGLGLQFLLWYDEGEERNRGNFPPRFSGRQFPNYSSELNVNALELEDSALYLCASSLGAVSYNEQFFGPGTRLTVL.

The chain recombines TRBV5-1 with TRBJ2-7; TRBD2 agrees at 8 bases. J was trimmed by 4 bases and V by 0 bases; bases with no gene match: 15. The CDR3 contains 18 residues. Germline V CDR1 and CDR2: SGHRS, YFSETQ. The CDR3: CASSLGRVQAGGLYEQYF. DNA of the CDR3: TGCGCCAGCAGCTTGGGTAGGGTCCAGGCGGGGGGACTTTACGAGCAGTACTTC.

The genes are TRBV7-6 and TRBJ2-2; 7 bases fit TRBD1. CDR3 size: 16 residues. Trimming removed 2 bases from V and 5 bases from J; junction bases left unmatched: 8. The germline gives CDR1 SGHVS, CDR2 FNYEAQ. CDR3 protein: CASSLSETGTTGELFF. The CDR3 DNA reads as TGTGCCAGCAGCTTATCTGAGACAGGGACGACCGGGGAGCTGTTTTTT.

The chain couples TRBV5-1 to TRBJ2-2; 7 bases map to TRBD1. Trimming removed 3 bases from V and 7 bases from J; junction bases left unmatched: 9. Germline CDR1 SGHRS, CDR2 YFSETQ. The CDR3 is 15 amino acids. The CDR3 DNA follows: TGCGCCAGCAGCTGGGGCACAGGGGTTATCGGGGAGCTGTTTTTT. Protein product: CASSWGTGVIGELFF.

The chain links TRBV6-5 to TRBJ1-1, with a tentative D call TRBD1 (5 bases). V lost 6 bases and J 3 bases, leaving 11 bases between the germline ends. The germline CDR1 and CDR2 sequences are MNHEY and SVGAGI. This CDR3 has 13 residues. Written as DNA, the CDR3 is TGTGCCAGCAGAAAAGACAGATACACTGAAGCTTTCTTT. Translation: CASRKDRYTEAFF.